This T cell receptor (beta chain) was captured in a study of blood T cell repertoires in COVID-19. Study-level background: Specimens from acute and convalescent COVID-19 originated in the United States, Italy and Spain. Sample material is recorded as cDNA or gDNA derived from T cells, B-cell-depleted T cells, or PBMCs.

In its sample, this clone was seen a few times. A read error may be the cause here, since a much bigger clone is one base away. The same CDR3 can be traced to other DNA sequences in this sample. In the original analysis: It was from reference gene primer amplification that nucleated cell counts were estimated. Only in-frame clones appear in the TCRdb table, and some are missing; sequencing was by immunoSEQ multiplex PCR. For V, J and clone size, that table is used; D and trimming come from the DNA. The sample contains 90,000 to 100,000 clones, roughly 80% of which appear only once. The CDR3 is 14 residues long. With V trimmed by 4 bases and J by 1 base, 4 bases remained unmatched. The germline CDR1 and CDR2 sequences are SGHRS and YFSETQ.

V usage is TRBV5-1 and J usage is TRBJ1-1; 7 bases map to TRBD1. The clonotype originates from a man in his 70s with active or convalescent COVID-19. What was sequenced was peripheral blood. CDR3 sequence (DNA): TGCGCCAGCAGCCCAGGACAGGAGAACACTGAAGCTTTCTTT. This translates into CASSPGQENTEAFF. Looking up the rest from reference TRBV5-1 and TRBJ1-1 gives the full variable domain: KAGVTQTPRYLIKTRGQQVTLSCSPISGHRSVSWYQQTPGQGLQFLFEYFSETQRNKGNFPGRFSGRQFSNSRSEMNVSTLELGDSALYLCASSPGQENTEAFFGQGTRLTVV.